The 7 T cell receptor beta chains in this list originate from one sample, sequenced in a study of cytomegalovirus exposure and HLA in healthy donors. PCR primers comprised 60 Vbeta and 13 Jbeta primers. This table comes from immunoSEQ multiplex PCR, and its TCRdb copy is limited to in-frame clones, with some not included. Among 160,000 or so clones listed, about 85% were seen once. Sample: PBMCs. The receptors shown here come from a woman under 30 in good health and CMV-seronegative.

This clone has more than one count but fewer than ten. V and J are TRBV11-2 and TRBJ2-5, with D perhaps matching TRBD1 (6 bases). The last part of the DNA fits TRBJ2-7 better; the J call may be wrong. Germline CDR1 SGHAT, CDR2 FQNNGV. The CDR3 is made up of 12 amino acids. This CDR3 reads CASSLQGYEQYF. CDR3 DNA sequence: TGTGCCAGCAGCTTACAGGGGTACGAGCAGTACTTC.

The V gene is TRBV14, the J gene TRBJ1-2, with TRBD1 matching over 8 bases. The CDR3 runs 15 residues. The ends lost 4 bases at V and 8 bases at J; junction bases unmatched: 12. Germline values: CDR1 SGHDN, CDR2 FVKESK. This CDR3 is CASSRTGTGRLGYTF. The CDR3 DNA is TGTGCCAGCAGCCGTACCGGGACAGGTCGTTTAGGCTACACCTTC.

V and J are TRBV28 and TRBJ1-2, with a weak D call TRBD1 (6 bases). The CDR3 totals 11 residues. CDR1 is MDHEN and CDR2 is SYDVKM in the germline V gene. Deletions cut 11 bases from V and 2 bases from J, with 9 bases between. The CDR3 loop reads CAGQGNYGYTF. The CDR3 coding sequence is TGTGCCGGCCAGGGGAACTATGGCTACACCTTC.

The genes are TRBV18 and TRBJ2-2, with 7 bases aligning to TRBD2. From germline, CDR1 is KGHSH and CDR2 LQKENI. This CDR3 region has 13 residues. The V segment lost 5 bases and the J segment 4 bases; nucleotides outside the gene matches: 1. CDR3 amino acids: CASSGGGTGELFF. DNA for the CDR3: TGTGCCAGCTCAGGCGGGGGCACCGGGGAGCTGTTTTTT.

The chain employs TRBV5-6 and TRBJ2-7, with 10 bases aligning to TRBD2. Germline lookup yields CDR1 SGHDT and CDR2 YYEEEE. Trimming took 0 bases from V and 1 from J; bases not matched to a gene: 4. This CDR3 has 16 residues. CDR3 DNA sequence: TGTGCCAGCAGCTTGGCCCCGGGACTAGCGTCCTACGAGCAGTACTTC. Protein sequence: CASSLAPGLASYEQYF.

The CDR3 coding sequence is TGTGCCAGCAGTGAATATACGGGAGGTAACAATGAGCAGTTCTTC. This encodes CASSEYTGGNNEQFF. The rearrangement links TRBV25-1 to TRBJ2-1, with 7 bases matching TRBD2. J gave up 5 bases and V 0 bases, and 4 bases lay outside the gene matches. This CDR3 has 15 residues. Germline V gene sequence: CDR1 MGHDK, CDR2 SYGVNS.

The J gene is TRBJ2-5, the V gene TRBV11-1; the D is unclear. The V and J ends lost 0 bases and 2 bases respectively, with 13 bases between them. The CDR3 covers 16 residues. From germline, CDR1 is SGHAT and CDR2 FQDESV (reference sequence). DNA of the CDR3: TGTGCCAGCAGCTTAGCTCGCACCCAGGAACAAGAGACCCAGTACTTC. Translated: CASSLARTQEQETQYF.